The next 9 T cell receptor beta chains were all read from a single sample in a study of blood T cell repertoires in COVID-19. Profiled with immunoSEQ multiplex PCR; TCRdb holds only in-frame clones, not every one. The profile shows approximately 230,000 clones, about four fifths of them singletons. Sample: peripheral blood. Receptors were obtained from a man of 80 years or more with acute or convalescent COVID-19.

This clone was seen just once. This chain joins TRBV7-9 and TRBJ1-2; TRBD1 aligns across 7 bases. The CDR3 runs 14 residues. The germline gives CDR1 SEHNR, CDR2 FQNEAQ (reference sequence). Losses at the gene ends were 1 base for V and 4 bases for J; bases not matched to a gene: 3. The CDR3 protein is CASSLDRGRYGYTF. The CDR3 region has the DNA TGTGCCAGCAGCTTAGACAGGGGACGCTATGGCTACACCTTC.

The J gene is TRBJ2-1, the V gene TRBV5-1, with 7 bases matching TRBD2. Germline CDR1 and CDR2: SGHRS and YFSETQ. The ends lost 5 bases at V and 3 bases at J; junction bases unmatched: 8. This CDR3 is built from 15 residues. The CDR3 reads CASRGEGPSYNEQFF. In DNA, the CDR3 is TGCGCCAGCAGGGGGGAGGGTCCTAGCTACAATGAGCAGTTCTTC.

J is TRBJ2-1 and V is TRBV25-1; maybe TRBD1 (6 bases). V was shortened by 1 base and J by 8 bases, with 18 bases between the two germline ends. CDR1 MGHDK and CDR2 SYGVNS come from the germline V gene. The length of the CDR3 is 16 residues. The CDR3 loop reads CASSESGDPGGHEQFF. Written as DNA, the CDR3 is TGTGCCAGCAGTGAATCAGGGGACCCCGGCGGGCATGAGCAGTTCTTC.

V is TRBV6-5 and J is TRBJ2-3, with 9 bases aligning to TRBD2. CDR1 is MNHEY, CDR2 SVGAGI, per germline. This CDR3 comprises 15 residues. The V gene end was trimmed by 2 bases and the J gene end by 6 bases; junction bases not matched to a gene: 6. The CDR3 DNA reads as TGTGCCAGCAGTTACCGTAGCGGGAGTTGGGATACGCAGTATTTT. Its translation: CASSYRSGSWDTQYF.

The chain employs TRBV19 and TRBJ1-5; 7 positions agree with TRBD1. In germline, CDR1 is LNHDA, CDR2 SQIVND (reference sequence). V dropped 4 bases and J dropped 3; count of bases not matched to a gene: 12. This CDR3 has 17 residues. The CDR3 protein is CASSTPGTDPYNQPQHF. CDR3 DNA sequence: TGTGCCAGTAGTACCCCCGGGACAGACCCTTACAATCAGCCCCAGCATTTT.

The J gene is TRBJ1-2, the V gene TRBV10-3, with D perhaps TRBD1 (5 bases). The germline V gene has CDR1 ENHRY and CDR2 SYGVKD. V shed 7 bases and J shed 0 bases, with 12 bases lying between them. This CDR3 has 14 residues. CDR3 residues: CAITSGGPNYGYTF. The CDR3 region has the DNA TGTGCCATCACCTCGGGGGGTCCTAACTATGGCTACACCTTC.

The CDR3 is CASREGLGNTGELFF. CDR3 nucleotides: TGTGCCAGCAGAGAAGGACTGGGGAACACCGGGGAGCTGTTTTTT. This chain uses TRBV7-2 with TRBJ2-2; D is perhaps TRBD2 (5 bases). Germline V gene lookup returns CDR1 SGHTA and CDR2 FQGNSA. V shed 6 bases and J shed 1 base, with 12 bases lying between them. The CDR3 runs to 15 residues.

The V and J genes are TRBV2 and TRBJ2-1, with 10 bases identical to TRBD2. The V segment lost 2 bases and the J segment 6 bases; nucleotides outside the gene matches: 7. Germline V lookup: CDR1 SNHLY, CDR2 FYNNEI. CDR3 length equals 16 residues. The CDR3 protein is CASSELGAGGFNEQFF. CDR3 coding DNA: TGTGCCAGCAGTGAATTAGGAGCGGGAGGGTTCAATGAGCAGTTCTTC.

This chain links TRBV10-3 with TRBJ1-2; the D is unclear. V dropped 7 bases and J dropped 0 bases, with 12 bases sitting between them. The CDR3 is 14 amino acids. The germline gives CDR1 ENHRY, CDR2 SYGVKD. CDR3 residues: CAITGETPNYGYTF. DNA for the CDR3: TGTGCCATCACCGGGGAGACCCCTAACTATGGCTACACCTTC.